The 27 T cell receptor beta chains given below trace back to one sample, sequenced in a study of tumor-infiltrating lymphocytes in primary liver carcinoma. With around 490 ng total RNA as template and a constant-region primer, TCR beta cDNA was made. Three rounds of nested multiplex PCR with slightly modified ARM-PCR produced TCR beta libraries. TRBV1-TRBV30 forward primers paired with a C-beta reverse primer drove the first two PCR rounds, roughly 10 cycles each. One entry per CDR3 protein results from TCRdb running MiXCR on the multiplex PCR reads. The sample carries approximately 110,000 distinct CDR3 sequences, 55% to 75% recorded once. RNA and DNA were co-extracted from about 19-30 mg of unsorted bulk tissue. Specimen: liver tumor tissue from sampling region 3. Subset specified: tumor region T3, left-lateral pole. The receptors were gathered from a woman aged 55-75 years with primary liver carcinoma and hepatitis B virus infection.

V usage is TRBV14 and J usage is TRBJ2-1, with D perhaps matching TRBD2 (5 bases). The germline V and J ends were trimmed by 1 base and 9 bases, with 19 bases remaining between them. The CDR3 is made up of 16 amino acids. Germline CDR1 reads SGHDN; CDR2 reads FVKESK. CDR3 sequence reads: CASSQVGWTGIGEQFF. CDR3 coding DNA: TGTGCCAGCAGCCAAGTGGGCTGGACTGGCATTGGTGAGCAGTTCTTC.

Of note for this clonotype: A junction boundary mismatches the germline segment, possibly from a read error. V and J are TRBV12-3 or TRBV12-4 and TRBJ2-2; 7 bases agree with TRBD2. The CDR3 runs 16 residues. CDR3 sequence reads: CASSRGRGSNIGELFF. For the CDR3, the DNA is TGTGCCAGCAGCCGGGGGAGGGGATCGAACATCGGGGAGCTGTTTTTT.

This clonotype was observed many times. This chain uses TRBV12-3 or TRBV12-4 with TRBJ2-1, with 14 bases fitting TRBD2. V dropped 1 base and J dropped 1; count of bases not matched to a gene: 3. There are 18 residues in the CDR3. CDR3 in amino acids: CASSLGTSGRPSYNEQFF. DNA of the CDR3: TGTGCCAGCAGTTTAGGGACTAGCGGGAGGCCGTCCTACAATGAGCAGTTCTTC.

There are many counts of this clonotype. At one end the junction does not follow the germline gene, possibly because of a read error. The V and J genes are TRBV12-3 or TRBV12-4 and TRBJ2-1, with no clear D. The CDR3 is 11 residues long. CDR3 DNA sequence: TGTGCCAACAGTCTAACTGGGGAGCAGTTCTTC. Its protein is CANSLTGEQFF.

Many counts were recorded for this clonotype. The CDR3 reads CASTVVEYGYTF. The CDR3 DNA reads as TGTGCCAGCACGGTGGTTGAGTATGGCTACACCTTC. J is TRBJ1-2 and V is TRBV7-9; no firm D call. Germline V gene sequence: CDR1 SEHNR, CDR2 FQNEAQ (reference sequence). The V end lost 7 bases, the J end lost 5 bases, and 11 bases lay between the germline ends. The CDR3 is made up of 12 amino acids.

Details on this clonotype: This may come from a read error, since a much larger clone is one base off. This rearrangement joins TRBV5-1 to TRBJ2-1; tentatively, D is TRBD2 (6 bases). The ends were cut back, 7 bases at V and 2 bases at J, with 22 bases in the middle. The CDR3 totals 17 residues. From germline, CDR1 is SGHRS and CDR2 YFSETQ. The CDR3 spells CASVSGTPAQTYNEQFF. The DNA of the CDR3 is TGCGCCAGCGTTTCCGGGACTCCCGCCCAGACCTACAATGAGCAGTTCTTC.

This clonotype showed up just a few times. The chain combines TRBV7-2 with TRBJ1-1; no reliable D call. Trimming cost V 7 bases and J 4 bases, with 25 bases left between them. CDR1 SGHTA and CDR2 FQGNSA come from the germline V gene. The CDR3 sequence is 17 residues long. CDR3 in DNA: TGTGCCAGCACCCACCCGGGCCGTGGGGTATCCGGCACTGAAGCTTTCTTT. It encodes CASTHPGRGVSGTEAFF.

This clonotype was counted at least ten times. The genes are TRBV2 and TRBJ2-5, with TRBD2 matching over 9 bases. Germline values: CDR1 SNHLY, CDR2 FYNNEI. This CDR3 is built from 17 residues. Losses at the gene ends were 6 bases for V and 4 bases for J; bases not matched to a gene: 15. The CDR3 sequence is CASRAAGGRRLGETQYF. The CDR3 nucleotides read TGTGCCAGCAGAGCAGCGGGAGGACGTAGATTAGGAGAGACCCAGTACTTC. The variable domain in full, with the rest retrieved from reference TRBV2 and TRBJ2-5, is EPEVTQTPSHQVTQMGQEVILRCVPISNHLYFYWYRQILGQKVEFLVSFYNNEISEKSEIFDDQFSVERPDGSNFTLKIRSTKLEDSAMYFCASRAAGGRRLGETQYFGPGTRLLVL.

About this clonotype itself: The conserved phenylalanine or tryptophan normally closing the CDR3 is absent here, so this likely arose from a read error. The DNA is omitted, as the CDR3 cannot be located on it reliably, and the CDR3 follows TCRdb's listing. The CDR3 region is CASSSNNQDRDL. The chain uses TRBV11-1 and TRBJ2-5; TRBD1 reflects the table's D call only, with no check against the DNA. CDR1 is SGHAT, CDR2 FQDESV, per germline (reference sequence). The CDR3 comprises 12 residues, both ends counted.

As to this clonotype: The junction departs from the called germline gene at one end, perhaps through a read error. The V and J genes are TRBV5-6 and TRBJ2-7; D is uncertain. CDR3 length: 15 amino acids. Germline V CDR1 and CDR2: SGHDT, YYEEEE. CDR3 bases: TGTGTCAGCAGCTTGAAGGGTAACGGCTCCTACGAGCAGTACTTC. Residues: CVSSLKGNGSYEQYF.

Comment on this clonotype: Likely a read error: the CDR3 ends without its conserved phenylalanine or tryptophan. It is unclear where the CDR3 begins or ends on the DNA, so no DNA is shown, and the CDR3 is as TCRdb lists it. V and J are TRBV11-2 and TRBJ2-7; the table's D call, TRBD1, has no DNA check behind it. Germline values: CDR1 SGHAT, CDR2 FQNNGV. Termini included, the CDR3 measures 15 amino acids. The CDR3 here is CASSFTSQGAGELYS.

Remarks on this clonotype: Compared with germline, one end of the junction differs, possibly owing to a read error. CDR3 nucleotides: TGTGCCATCAGCTTAGAGTTTGGAGGGACAGATACACAGTATTTT. Protein sequence: CAISLEFGGTDTQYF. The rearrangement uses TRBV11-2 and TRBJ2-3; perhaps TRBD1 as D (7 bases). Looked up from germline, CDR1 is SGHAT and CDR2 is FQNNGV. This CDR3 region has 15 residues.

In regard to this clonotype: A junction end diverges from the germline sequence, so it may reflect a read error. This chain joins TRBV11-2 and TRBJ2-2, with D hard to call. From germline, CDR1 is SGHAT and CDR2 FQNNGV. The CDR3 loop spans 12 amino acids. The CDR3 here is CGSLEANGELFF. CDR3 DNA sequence: TGTGGCAGCTTAGAGGCTAACGGGGAGCTGTTTTTT.

This clonotype was seen only a few times. Since a much larger clone is just one base distant, this may be a read error. V is TRBV4-1 and J is TRBJ2-3; 8 bases map to TRBD2. V was clipped by 3 bases and J by 3 bases; unmatched bases: 17. The CDR3 is 19 amino acids. Germline V gene data show CDR1 as MGHRA and CDR2 as YSYEKL. CDR3 sequence: CASSQSPLASERETDTQYF. The CDR3 bases are TGCGCCAGCAGCCAGTCCCCCTTAGCGTCGGAGCGGGAGACAGATACGCAGTATTTT.

V and J are TRBV11-2 and TRBJ2-7, with D maybe TRBD2 (6 bases). Germline V gene lookup returns CDR1 SGHAT and CDR2 FQNNGV. V lost 2 bases and J lost 0, with 11 bases in between. The CDR3 extends over 15 amino acids. The CDR3 reads CASSLTLATSYEQYF. The CDR3 nucleotides are TGTGCCAGCAGCTTAACCCTAGCGACCTCCTACGAGCAGTACTTC.

This clonotype was counted ten times or more. V and J are TRBV11-2 and TRBJ1-3, with TRBD1 matching over 9 bases. The length of the CDR3 is 14 residues. CDR1 and CDR2 (germline): SGHAT, FQNNGV. Unmatched junction bases numbered 0, after V lost 4 bases and J lost 2 bases. Written as DNA, the CDR3 is TGTGCCAGCAGCTGGACAGGGGCTGGAAACACCATATATTTT. It encodes CASSWTGAGNTIYF.

About this clonotype itself: An end of the junction differs from the germline gene, which may be a read error. In DNA, the CDR3 is TGTGCCAGCAGCTCACGGGGTTTAGCCAAAAACATTCGGTACTTC. Protein sequence: CASSSRGLAKNIRYF. V is TRBV11-3 and J is TRBJ2-4; perhaps TRBD2 as D (5 bases). The CDR3 contains 15 residues. Germline V CDR1 and CDR2: SGHNT, YENEEA.

Remarks on this clonotype: This may be a read error: a much more frequent sequence differs by one nucleotide. The V gene is TRBV6-6, the J gene TRBJ2-5; D is possibly TRBD1 (7 bases). Germline V gene lookup returns CDR1 MNHNY and CDR2 SVGAGI (reference sequence). This CDR3 region has 16 residues. The germline V and J ends were trimmed by 2 bases and 5 bases, with 18 bases remaining between them. Here the CDR3 reads CASSYVAGTVGETQYF. The CDR3 bases are TGTGCCAGCAGTTACGTTGCGGGGACAGTGGGGGAGACCCAGTACTTC.

This clonotype was observed a handful of times. Possible read error: a much larger clone is one base away. The rearrangement uses TRBV5-5 and TRBJ1-1, with a tentative D call TRBD1 (5 bases). Germline V gene lookup returns CDR1 SGHKS and CDR2 YYEKEE (reference sequence). This CDR3 spans 12 amino acids. This chain's CDR3 is CASSLEGPEALF. DNA for the CDR3: TGTGCCAGCAGCTTGGAGGGACCCGAAGCTCTCTTT.

This clonotype was picked up many times. This sequence joins TRBV14 and TRBJ2-1; 8 bases are shared with TRBD2. The trim removed 1 base at V and 10 bases at J, leaving 6 bases unmatched. The length of the CDR3 is 14 residues. Per germline, CDR1 SGHDN and CDR2 FVKESK. CDR3 nucleotide sequence: TGTGCCAGCAGCCAAGTCAGGCTAGCGGGCGAGCAGTTCTTC. It encodes CASSQVRLAGEQFF.

This clonotype occurred many times. The rearrangement uses TRBV4-1 and TRBJ1-3; unclear D gene. V was cut by 1 base and J by 0 bases, with 10 bases left in between. This CDR3 contains 16 residues. Germline V gives CDR1 MGHRA, CDR2 YSYEKL. The CDR3 coding sequence is TGCGCCAGCAGCCAAGGACACAGAAGCTCTGGAAACACCATATATTTT. It specifies CASSQGHRSSGNTIYF.

Regarding this clonotype: Mismatch with germline at one junction end may stem from a read error. The chain uses TRBV11-2 and TRBJ2-7; 7 bases align to TRBD1. Germline V lookup: CDR1 SGHAT, CDR2 FQNNGV. CDR3 length equals 15 residues. The CDR3 DNA is TGTGCCAGCAGCGCAACAGGGGACATCTCCTACGGGCAGTACTTC. Translated: CASSATGDISYGQYF.

This clonotype occurred once. The junction departs from germline at one end; a sequencing error may be responsible. The chain is built from TRBV4-1 and TRBJ2-2, with D perhaps TRBD1 (6 bases). CDR3 length: 16 amino acids. Germline V gene data show CDR1 as MGHRA and CDR2 as YSYEKL. CDR3 protein: CASGRLSQGNTGELFF. The CDR3 DNA reads TGCGCCAGCGGCCGGTTGTCGCAGGGGAACACGGGGGAGCTGTTTTTT.

About this clonotype: The junction differs from germline at one of its ends, possibly a read error. The chain employs TRBV6-6 and TRBJ1-1; 7 positions match TRBD1. The CDR3 consists of 15 residues. CDR1 is MNHNY and CDR2 is SVGAGI in the germline V gene (reference sequence). This CDR3 is CTSRKITGAFTEAFF. The CDR3, as DNA: TGTACCAGCAGAAAGATAACAGGGGCCTTCACTGAAGCTTTCTTT.

Remarks on this clonotype: Since a much larger clone is just one base distant, this may be a read error. The chain has TRBV6-5 and TRBJ1-5; D is ambiguous. The CDR3 covers 15 residues. Germline V gives CDR1 MNHEY, CDR2 SVGAGI. The CDR3 is CASSYSGGGNQAQHF. The CDR3 nucleotides read TGTGCCAGCAGTTACTCTGGCGGTGGGAATCAGGCCCAGCATTTT.

As for this clonotype: The final CDR3 position lacks the conserved phenylalanine or tryptophan, pointing to a likely read error. No DNA is shown, since the ends of the CDR3 on it are uncertain; the CDR3 is the one TCRdb lists. The J gene is TRBJ2-1, the V gene TRBV29-1; TRBD2 was called by the table and not checked on the DNA. Germline V lookup: CDR1 SQVTM, CDR2 ANQGSEA. The CDR3 is 13 residues long, ends included. The CDR3 here is CSVGGTSGSDRNV.

In this sample, this clonotype turned up many times. The chain recombines TRBV6-5 with TRBJ2-6; D could derive from TRBD1 or TRBD2 (6 bases each). The V end was cut by 2 bases, the J end by 0 bases, with 20 bases between. Per the germline V gene, CDR1 is MNHEY and CDR2 is SVGAGI. The CDR3 extends over 20 amino acids. CDR3 region: CASSYTYYTEGDSGANVLTF. CDR3 nucleotide sequence: TGTGCCAGCAGTTACACCTATTACACGGAGGGGGACTCTGGGGCCAACGTCCTGACTTTC.